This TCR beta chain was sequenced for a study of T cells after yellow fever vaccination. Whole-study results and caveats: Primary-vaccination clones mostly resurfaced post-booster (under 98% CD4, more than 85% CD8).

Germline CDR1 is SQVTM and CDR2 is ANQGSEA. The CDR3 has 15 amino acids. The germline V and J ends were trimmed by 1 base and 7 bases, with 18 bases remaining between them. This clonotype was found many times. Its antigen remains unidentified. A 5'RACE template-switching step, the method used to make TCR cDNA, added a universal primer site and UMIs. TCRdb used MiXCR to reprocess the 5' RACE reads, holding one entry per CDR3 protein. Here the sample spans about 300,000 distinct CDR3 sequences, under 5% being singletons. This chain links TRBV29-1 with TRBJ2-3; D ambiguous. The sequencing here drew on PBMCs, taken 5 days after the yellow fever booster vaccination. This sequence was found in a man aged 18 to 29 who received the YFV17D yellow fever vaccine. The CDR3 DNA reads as TGCAGCGTTGAAGTGGCAGCCGGAAATACGAATACGCAGTATTTT. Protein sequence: CSVEVAAGNTNTQYF.